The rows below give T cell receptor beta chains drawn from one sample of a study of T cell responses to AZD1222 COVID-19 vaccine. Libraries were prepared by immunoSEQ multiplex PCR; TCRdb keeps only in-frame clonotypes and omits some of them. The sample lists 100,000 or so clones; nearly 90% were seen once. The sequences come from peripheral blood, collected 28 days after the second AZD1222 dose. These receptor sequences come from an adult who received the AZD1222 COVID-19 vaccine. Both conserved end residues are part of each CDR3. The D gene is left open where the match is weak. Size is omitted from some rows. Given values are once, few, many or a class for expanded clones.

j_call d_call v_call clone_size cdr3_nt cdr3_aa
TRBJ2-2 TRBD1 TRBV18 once TGTGCCAGCTCACCAAGGACAGGGGGCAACACCGGGGAGCTGTTTTTT CASSPRTGGNTGELFF
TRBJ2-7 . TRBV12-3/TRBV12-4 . TGTGCCAGCGCTCGGGATCAGGCGAGAGAGCAGTACTTC CASARDQAREQYF
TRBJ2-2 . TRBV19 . TGTGCCAGTAGTATGATGTCGCCGTCGGGGAGCCCCGGGGAGCTGTTTTTT CASSMMSPSGSPGELFF
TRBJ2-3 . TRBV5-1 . TGCGCCAGCAGCTTGGATGGTCCTAGCACAGATACGCAGTATTTT CASSLDGPSTDTQYF
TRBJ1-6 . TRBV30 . TGTGCCTGGAGTCGTACATTATCACCCCTCCACTTT CAWSRTLSPLHF
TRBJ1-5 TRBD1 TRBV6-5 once TGTGCCAGCAGCAGGACAGGGAACAATCAGCCCCAGCATTTT CASSRTGNNQPQHF
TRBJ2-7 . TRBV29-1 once TGCAGCGTGGGGAGCTCCTACGAGCAGTACTTC CSVGSSYEQYF
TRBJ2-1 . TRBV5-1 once TGCGCCAGCAGCTTGGCTGCGCTGAATGAGCAGTTCTTC CASSLAALNEQFF
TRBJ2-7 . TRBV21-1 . TGTGCCAGCAGCAAGCGTGCGGGACTCCCTTCCTACGAGCAGTACTTC CASSKRAGLPSYEQYF
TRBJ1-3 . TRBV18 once TGTGCCAGCTCACTGAGGCCGGGTCCCTCTGGAAACACCATATATTTT CASSLRPGPSGNTIYF
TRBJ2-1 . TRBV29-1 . TGCAGCGTTGGTCGACTAGTAGGCTACAATGAGCAGTTCTTC CSVGRLVGYNEQFF
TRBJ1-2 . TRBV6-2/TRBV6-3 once TGTGCCAGCAGCGGCGATGGAGGGGGAGGCTACACCTTC CASSGDGGGGYTF
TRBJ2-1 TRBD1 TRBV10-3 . TGTGCCATCAGACGACAGGGTGACTCCTACAATGAGCAGTTCTTC CAIRRQGDSYNEQFF
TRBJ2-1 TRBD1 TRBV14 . TGTGCCAGCAGCCAACTCCTGGACAGGGGGCAGCAGTTCTTC CASSQLLDRGQQFF
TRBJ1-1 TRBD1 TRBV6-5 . TGTGCCAGCAGCCGGAGCTGGGACAGGAACACTGAAGCTTTCTTT CASSRSWDRNTEAFF
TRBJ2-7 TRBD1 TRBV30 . TGTGCCTGGAGAAGGGGGCAGGGCCACGAGCAGTACTTC CAWRRGQGHEQYF
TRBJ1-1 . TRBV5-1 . TGCGCCAGCAGCTTGGCGGTAGGCGGAAAGACTGAAGCTTTCTTT CASSLAVGGKTEAFF
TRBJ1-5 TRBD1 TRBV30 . TGTGCCTGGAGTTCAGGACAGGAGAATCAGCCCCAGCATTTT CAWSSGQENQPQHF
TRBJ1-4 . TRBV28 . TGTGCCAGCCGTACGTTAAGGGGATATGAAAAACTGTTTTTT CASRTLRGYEKLFF
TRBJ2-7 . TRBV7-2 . TGTGCCAGCAGCTTACCGGGACTGGGCCACCAGTACTTC CASSLPGLGHQYF
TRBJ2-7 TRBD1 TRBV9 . TGTGCCAGCAGCTGGGGACAGGGGGACTACGAGCAGTACTTC CASSWGQGDYEQYF
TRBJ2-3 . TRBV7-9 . TGTGCCAGCAGCTTAGAAGGGACTACGCAGTATTTT CASSLEGTTQYF
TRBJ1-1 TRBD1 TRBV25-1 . TGTGCCAGCAGTGAAGAGGGGGCGAGGACTGAAGCTTTCTTT CASSEEGARTEAFF
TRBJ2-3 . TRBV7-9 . TGTGCCAGCAGATGGGCCGGGGCAGATACGCAGTATTTT CASRWAGADTQYF
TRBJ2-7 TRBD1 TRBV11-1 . TGTGCCAGCAGCGACAGGGGGCTCTCCTACGAGCAGTACTTC CASSDRGLSYEQYF
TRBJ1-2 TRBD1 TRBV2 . TGTGCCAGCAGTGGAGACAGGGTCAGGGATGGCTACACCTTC CASSGDRVRDGYTF
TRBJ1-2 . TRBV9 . TGTGCCAGCAGCGTAGGAGGGGCAGGCTATGGCTACACCTTC CASSVGGAGYGYTF
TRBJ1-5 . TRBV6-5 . TGTGCCAGCCGTTACAGGGTTTCTCGACGTCAGCCCCAGCATTTT CASRYRVSRRQPQHF
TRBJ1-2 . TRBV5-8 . TGTGCCAGCAGCTTGCGGGTTATTAACTATGGCTACACCTTC CASSLRVINYGYTF
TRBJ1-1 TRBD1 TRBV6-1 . TGTGCCAGCAGTGACTTTCGGGACAGGGGAATGTTTGAAGCTTTCTTT CASSDFRDRGMFEAFF
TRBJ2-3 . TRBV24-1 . TGTGCCACCAGTGATCCCAAAAGCTCTGCAGATACGCAGTATTTT CATSDPKSSADTQYF
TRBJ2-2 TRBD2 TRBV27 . TGTGCCAGCAAATTAGCGGGAGGCACCGGGGAGCTGTTTTTT CASKLAGGTGELFF
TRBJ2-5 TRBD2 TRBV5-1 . TGCGCCAGCAGCTACCCCGGGTCTCCTAGCGGGAGTAAACAGGAGACCCAGTACTTC CASSYPGSPSGSKQETQYF
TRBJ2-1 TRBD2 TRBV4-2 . TGTGCCAGCAGCCAAGATGTGGACACTAGCGGGAGTTTAGATGAGCAGTTCTTC CASSQDVDTSGSLDEQFF
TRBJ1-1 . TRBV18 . TGTGCCAGCTCCTCAATTAGTGGGTCGAACACTGAAGCTTTCTTT CASSSISGSNTEAFF
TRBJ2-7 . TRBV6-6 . TGTGCCAGCAGTTACGCAGCTTCCTACGAGCAGTACTTC CASSYAASYEQYF
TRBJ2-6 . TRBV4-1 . TGCGCCAGCAGCCACCGACAGGGAGGGGGGAACTCTGGGGCCAACGTCCTGACTTTC CASSHRQGGGNSGANVLTF